The present T cell receptor (beta chain) was sequenced within a study of CD8 T cells in Susac syndrome. Study-wide results and caveats: In Susac syndrome, CD8+ expansion was highest in TEMRA and active disease.

Germline lookup yields CDR1 LNHDA and CDR2 SQIVND (reference sequence). This CDR3 comprises 15 residues. V lost 2 bases, J lost 5 bases, and 13 bases lay in between. To note about this clonotype: The target antigen is unknown.

Random-hexamer reverse transcription was applied to about 0.5 to 1 ug RNA. Each CDR3 protein is one row after TCRdb ran MiXCR on the immunoSEQ multiplex PCR reads. Here the sample spans roughly 100,000 distinct CDR3 sequences, approximately 94% being singletons. The chain carries TRBV19 and TRBJ2-4; D perhaps matches TRBD1 (6 bases). Material: CD8+ T cells from PBMCs. This TCR derives from a human donor with Susac syndrome. The CDR3 sequence: CASSIRSDSENIQYF. CDR3 DNA: TGTGCCAGTAGTATACGTTCGGACAGCGAAAACATTCAGTACTTC.